This T cell receptor beta chain derives from a study of CD8 T cells in Susac syndrome. Looking at the study overall: At the time of blood draw, patients with Susac syndrome were therapy-naive, receiving corticosteroids, or receiving intravenous immunoglobulin alone.

From blood CD8+ and CD4+ T cells, TCR beta sequences were generated. The CD8+ and CD4+ T cells were isolated magnetically using a negative isolation approach, whereas the TEMRA cells were enriched by FACS. This clonotype was picked up one time. cDNA came from about 0.51 to 1 ug RNA primed by random hexamers. The TCR beta CDR3 was amplified by immunoSEQ multiplex PCR across 54 Vbeta, 13 Jbeta. TCRdb itself ran the immunoSEQ multiplex PCR reads through MiXCR, one entry per CDR3 protein. This sample has 150,000 or so distinct CDR3 sequences, with approximately 95% found just once. The material sequenced was CD4+ T cells from PBMCs. The TCR sequence derives from a human donor with Susac syndrome.

CDR3 loop: CSAPPKQDPYGYTF. CDR3 bases: TGCAGTGCCCCGCCCAAACAGGACCCGTATGGCTACACCTTC. This chain connects TRBV20-1 to TRBJ1-2; a possible D gene is TRBD1 (5 bases). The CDR3 has 14 residues. CDR1 and CDR2 from the germline V gene are DFQATT and SNEGSKA (reference sequence). Between the trimmed V and J ends, which lost 6 bases and 5 bases, there was a span of 19 bases.